Shown below are 21 T cell receptor beta chains from a single sample sequenced in a study of early T cells in non-severe SARS-CoV-2 infection. TCRdb re-analysed the 5' RACE reads in MiXCR, keeping a single row per CDR3 protein. The sample lists about 22,000 distinct CDR3 sequences; about 3.7% were seen once. The sample comprised whole blood. The origin of the receptors is an adult who was a healthcare worker with PCR-confirmed SARS-CoV-2 infection or an uninfected control (not recorded which).

This clonotype is categorized as medium-sized. The V gene is TRBV5-1, the J gene TRBJ1-2; weak D call: TRBD1 (5 bases). Germline V gene lookup returns CDR1 SGHRS and CDR2 YFSETQ. V lost 4 bases and J 8 bases, leaving 15 bases between the germline ends. The CDR3 totals 13 residues. The DNA for the CDR3 is TGCGCCAGCAGCGTAGGGACCGGCGGGGGCTACACCTTC. Amino acids: CASSVGTGGGYTF.

This clonotype was detected many times. The chain has TRBV2 and TRBJ2-3; D uncertain. The CDR3 runs 14 residues. V gave up 3 bases and J gave up 4 bases, with 11 bases separating them. Germline loops: CDR1 SNHLY, CDR2 FYNNEI. The CDR3 is CASSDISGPDTQYF. CDR3 bases: TGTGCCAGCAGTGACATTTCAGGTCCAGATACGCAGTATTTT.

The chain links TRBV7-2 to TRBJ2-1; 15 bases fit TRBD2. The trim removed 5 bases at V and 8 bases at J, leaving 4 bases unmatched. Per the germline V gene, CDR1 is SGHTA and CDR2 is FQGNSA. There are 15 residues in the CDR3. CDR3 DNA: TGTGCCAGCAGCCCGCGGACTAGCGGGAGGGATGAGCAGTTCTTC. It yields the protein CASSPRTSGRDEQFF. The full variable domain, rest sourced from reference TRBV7-2 and TRBJ2-1, is GAGVSQSPSNKVTEKGKDVELRCDPISGHTALYWYRQSLGQGLEFLIYFQGNSAPDKSGLPSDRFSAERTGGSVSTLTIQRTQQEDSAVYLCASSPRTSGRDEQFFGPGTRLTVL.

This clonotype counts as medium-sized. This chain uses TRBV18 with TRBJ2-4; D gene unclear. V was cut by 1 base and J by 0 bases, with 10 bases left in between. This CDR3 contains 16 residues. Germline CDR1 KGHSH, CDR2 LQKENI. The CDR3 sequence: CASSPQNRLAKNIQYF. DNA for the CDR3: TGTGCCAGCTCACCACAGAACAGACTAGCCAAAAACATTCAGTACTTC.

Ten or more counts support this clonotype. The chain has TRBV3-1 and TRBJ1-4; maybe TRBD1 (5 bases). V was cut by 5 bases and J by 5 bases, with 21 bases left in between. The germline gives CDR1 LGHDT, CDR2 YNNKEL (reference sequence). The CDR3 is made up of 17 amino acids. This CDR3 is CASSLSTTGRLNEKLFF. DNA for the CDR3: TGTGCCAGCAGCTTGTCAACCACGGGACGTCTAAATGAAAAACTGTTTTTT. The full variable domain, completed using reference TRBV3-1 and TRBJ1-4, is DTAVSQTPKYLVTQMGNDKSIKCEQNLGHDTMYWYKQDSKKFLKIMFSYNNKELIINETVPNRFSPKSPDKAHLNLHINSLELGDSAVYFCASSLSTTGRLNEKLFFGSGTQLSVL.

This clonotype occurred many times. This chain joins TRBV5-1 and TRBJ1-1, with 12 bases fitting TRBD1. The V and J ends lost 2 bases and 4 bases, in that order; junction bases with no gene match: 9. Germline V CDR1 and CDR2: SGHRS, YFSETQ. This CDR3 region has 17 residues. DNA of the CDR3: TGCGCCAGCAGCTTTAGGCGGGACAGGGGGCTGGTCACTGAAGCTTTCTTT. Translating gives CASSFRRDRGLVTEAFF.

This clonotype was found many times. The chain carries TRBV29-1 and TRBJ1-3; the D gene is possibly TRBD1 (5 bases). The CDR3 is 13 residues long. Per germline, CDR1 SQVTM and CDR2 ANQGSEA. V lost 6 bases to trimming and J lost 2 bases, with 11 bases between them. The CDR3: CSVGGGAGNTIYF. DNA for the CDR3: TGCAGCGTCGGTGGAGGGGCTGGAAACACCATATATTTT.

Ten or more counts support this clonotype. The chain couples TRBV10-3 to TRBJ2-7, with 7 nucleotides matching TRBD1. Germline V CDR1 and CDR2: ENHRY, SYGVKD. V gave up 0 bases and J gave up 1 base; unmatched junction bases: 6. The CDR3 is 16 amino acids. Here the CDR3 DNA reads TGTGCCATCAGTGAGTCTGAGGGCAGGGGGTCCTACGAGCAGTACTTC. As protein: CAISESEGRGSYEQYF.

The sample holds many counts of this clonotype. The chain combines TRBV3-1 with TRBJ2-7; tentative D call: TRBD1 (6 bases). V lost 8 bases, J lost 6 bases, and 11 bases lay in between. CDR1 LGHDT and CDR2 YNNKEL come from the germline V gene (reference sequence). CDR3 length equals 11 residues. The CDR3 region is CASAKGGEQYF. The CDR3 DNA follows: TGTGCCAGCGCAAAAGGGGGCGAGCAGTACTTC.

This clonotype was seen repeatedly, ten times or more. The CDR3 protein is CASKPEGTRPNQPQHF. For the CDR3, the DNA is TGTGCCTCGAAACCGGAGGGCACAAGGCCCAATCAGCCCCAGCATTTT. The V and J genes are TRBV19 and TRBJ1-5; no firm D call. This CDR3 contains 16 residues. Germline CDR1 and CDR2: LNHDA and SQIVND (reference sequence). With 11 bases removed from V and 3 bases from J, the gap between germline ends came to 23 bases.

This clonotype was seen repeatedly, ten times or more. The chain is built from TRBV10-3 and TRBJ2-7; 8 bases agree with TRBD1. CDR1 ENHRY and CDR2 SYGVKD come from the germline V gene. V gave up 3 bases and J gave up 1 base; unmatched junction bases: 2. The CDR3 covers 14 residues. The CDR3 reads CAISDQGASYEQYF. The CDR3 DNA reads as TGTGCCATCAGTGACCAGGGGGCGTCCTACGAGCAGTACTTC.

This clonotype was seen more than once but under ten times. The gene calls are TRBV6-2 or TRBV6-3 and TRBJ2-2, with no clear D. The CDR3 consists of 12 residues. Germline loops: CDR1 MNHEY, CDR2 SVGEGT. V was pared by 4 bases and J by 9 bases, with 9 bases between. In DNA form, the CDR3 reads TGTGCCAGCAGTTTCCTTGGCCGGGAGCTGTTTTTT. It encodes CASSFLGRELFF.

This clonotype was counted ten times or more. This chain joins TRBV20-1 and TRBJ1-5; D remains unclear. Germline CDR1 DFQATT, CDR2 SNEGSKA (reference sequence). The V gene lost 6 bases and the J gene lost 0 bases, with 12 bases spanning the gap. The CDR3 runs to 14 residues. CDR3 DNA: TGCAGTGCCGTAGGAAGGGATAGCAATCAGCCCCAGCATTTT. It specifies CSAVGRDSNQPQHF.

Ten or more counts support this clonotype. V and J are TRBV7-9 and TRBJ1-1; 8 bases are a match to TRBD1. Trimming at V came to 1 base and at J to 3 bases, leaving 7 bases not matched to a gene. The germline V gene has CDR1 SEHNR and CDR2 FQNEAQ (reference sequence). The CDR3 runs 16 residues. The CDR3 DNA sequence: TGTGCCAGCAGCTTAGGAGGACAGGGAGCGGACACTGAAGCTTTCTTT. Amino acids: CASSLGGQGADTEAFF.

This clonotype was observed many times. The chain links TRBV6-2 or TRBV6-3 to TRBJ2-1; D is possibly TRBD1 (6 bases). The V gene's germline CDR1 is MNHEY and CDR2 SVGEGT. CDR3 length: 11 amino acids. V was clipped by 7 bases and J by 9 bases, with 10 bases between them. The CDR3 is CASNQGGEQFF. CDR3 coding DNA: TGTGCCAGCAATCAAGGGGGTGAGCAGTTCTTC.

This clonotype was recorded at least ten times. This chain connects TRBV6-5 to TRBJ1-3; TRBD1 aligns across 10 bases. The germline V gene encodes CDR1 MNHEY and CDR2 SVGAGI. The CDR3 contains 14 residues. Losses at the gene ends were 5 bases for V and 3 bases for J; bases not matched to a gene: 1. CDR3 sequence reads: CASSRTGGGNTIYF. The CDR3 nucleotides are TGTGCCAGCAGTCGGACAGGGGGTGGAAACACCATATATTTT.

This clonotype was picked up many times. This rearrangement joins TRBV24-1 to TRBJ2-5; a possible D gene is TRBD1 (7 bases). Germline V lookup: CDR1 KGHDR, CDR2 SFDVKD. The CDR3 extends over 12 amino acids. The germline V and J ends were trimmed by 9 bases and 5 bases, with 12 bases remaining between them. CDR3 sequence: CATAGQIETQYF. CDR3 sequence (DNA): TGTGCCACCGCGGGACAGATCGAGACCCAGTACTTC.

There are many counts of this clonotype. The chain uses TRBV5-1 and TRBJ2-7, with D maybe TRBD1 (6 bases). This CDR3 comprises 16 residues. The germline V gene encodes CDR1 SGHRS and CDR2 YFSETQ. Trimming stripped 3 bases from V and 2 bases from J, with 18 bases between. The CDR3 loop reads CASSSFRGRGAYEQYF. Here the CDR3 DNA reads TGCGCCAGCAGCTCTTTCAGGGGTCGCGGAGCCTACGAGCAGTACTTC.

This clonotype was recorded many times. The chain recombines TRBV6-5 with TRBJ1-1; 7 bases fit TRBD1. CDR1 and CDR2 from the germline V gene are MNHEY and SVGAGI. The length of the CDR3 is 15 residues. V lost 0 bases and J lost 4; bases outside the gene matches: 5. CDR3 coding DNA: TGTGCCAGCAGTTACTCGAGACAGGGAGGCACTGAAGCTTTCTTT. Its translation: CASSYSRQGGTEAFF.

This clonotype appeared many times. V and J are TRBV30 and TRBJ2-1; D is unresolved. Trimming shortened V by 0 bases and J by 3 bases, and 12 bases separated the two germline ends. This CDR3 is built from 15 residues. Germline loops: CDR1 GTSNPN, CDR2 SVGIG (reference sequence). CDR3 sequence (DNA): TGTGCCTGGAGTGTAAGTGGCGGCCTCTACAATGAGCAGTTCTTC. Protein: CAWSVSGGLYNEQFF.

The sample holds many counts of this clonotype. This chain connects TRBV7-2 to TRBJ1-4, with no clear D. This CDR3 spans 14 amino acids. Looked up from germline, CDR1 is SGHTA and CDR2 is FQGNSA. V gave up 2 bases and J gave up 8 bases, with 12 bases separating them. This CDR3 reads CASSLSSNEEKLFF. The CDR3 DNA reads as TGTGCCAGCAGCTTAAGCTCAAATGAGGAAAAACTGTTTTTT.